The present T cell receptor beta chain was sequenced within a study of regulatory T cells in long-lasting Graves disease. The time point denotes: persistent/refractory GD, antithyroid drugs over 5 years with positive TRAb. With RNA extracted from PBMCs as input, the TCR library was made. iRepertoire HTBI primers and Arm-PCR of CDR3 regions built TCR beta libraries. TCRdb fed the multiplex PCR reads into MiXCR, producing one record per CDR3 protein. The data hold a few hundred thousand distinct CDR3 sequences, with 20% to 30% observed a single time. The origin of this receptor is a female donor with Graves disease. Specimen: peripheral blood mononuclear cells (PBMCs), collected when the disease was refractory, from a patient treated with antithyroid drugs.

The CDR3 loop reads CASLAGTGLADSYNEQFF. In DNA, the CDR3 is TGTGCCAGCCTCGCCGGGACAGGACTCGCCGACTCCTACAATGAGCAGTTCTTC. The chain is built from TRBV2 and TRBJ2-1; 8 bases fit TRBD1. This CDR3 contains 18 residues. V shed 8 bases and J 0 bases; nucleotides not matched to a gene: 15. In germline, CDR1 is SNHLY, CDR2 FYNNEI.